This T cell receptor beta chain came from a study of neoadjuvant anti-PD-1 for oral cavity cancer. Across the study: Patients without progression received a fourth nivolumab dose around day 43, then surgical resection on days 50-56.

Regarding this clone: No antigen is known for it.

TCRdb's copy holds only in-frame clones and misses some; the assay was immunoSEQ multiplex PCR. The profile shows about 68,000 clones, around 84% of them singletons. The germline gives CDR1 MDHEN, CDR2 SYDVKM. V shed 5 bases and J shed 3 bases, with 12 bases lying between them. This CDR3 region has 14 residues. Study conclusions and caveats: Non-responders to neoadjuvant nivolumab had significantly more clonal PBMC T cells than responders. Pretreatment Treg/Th17 ratio correlated inversely with post-treatment tumor clonality.

Specified time point: after neoadjuvant nivolumab, at surgical resection. This receptor was obtained from a person between 40 and 85 years old with oral cavity squamous cell carcinoma. The chain combines TRBV28 with TRBJ2-3, with D hard to call. The material sequenced was PBMCs, taken after nivolumab (anti-PD-1) treatment. CDR3 region: CASSPYKETDTQYF. The CDR3 region has the DNA TGTGCCAGCAGTCCCTACAAAGAGACAGATACGCAGTATTTT.